This T cell receptor beta chain was captured in a study of shared clonotypes between healthy human individuals. The CDR3 is 11 amino acids. Germline lookup yields CDR1 MDHEN and CDR2 SYDVKM. Trimming removed 2 bases from V and 8 bases from J, with 6 bases in between. Here immunoSEQ multiplex PCR was the method, and the copy in TCRdb shows in-frame clones only, minus some. Among 1.6 million or so clones listed, approximately 98.5% were seen once. This clonotype originated in a man aged 25-45 years in good health. Sequencing input: naive CD4+ T cells sorted from blood. Subset specified: CD45RA+ positively selected. This sequence joins TRBV28 and TRBJ1-1; D remains unclear. In nucleotides, the CDR3 is TGTGCCAGCAGTTTAGTCCGGGAAGCTTTCTTT. Translation gives CASSLVREAFF. The whole variable domain, remainder taken from reference TRBV28 and TRBJ1-1, is DVKVTQSSRYLVKRTGEKVFLECVQDMDHENMFWYRQDPGLGLRLIYFSYDVKMKEKGDIPEGYSVSREKKERFSLILESASTNQTSMYLCASSLVREAFFGQGTRLTVV.